A single sample gave rise to the 22 T cell receptor beta chains below, sequenced in a study of shared clonotypes between healthy human individuals. Using immunoSEQ multiplex PCR, the repertoire was profiled, and TCRdb retains in-frame clones only, with some absent. The sample includes a few million clones, about 92% of them seen just once. The sequencing sample was made of naive CD4+ T cells from PBMCs. Subset indicated: CD45RA+ positively selected. These receptors were obtained from a man aged 18 to 30 in good health. Some clones in this sample may be carry-over from other donors' samples.

This clone was found a few times. The chain employs TRBV2 and TRBJ1-5; D is unclear. The CDR3 extends over 15 amino acids. Trimming stripped 4 bases from V and 0 bases from J, with 10 bases between. In germline, CDR1 is SNHLY, CDR2 FYNNEI. As DNA, the CDR3 is TGTGCCAGCAGTGGTAGTCAGTATAGCAATCAGCCCCAGCATTTT. Encoded protein: CASSGSQYSNQPQHF.

The CDR3 loop is CAITPGEGSSNEKLFF. The CDR3 nucleotides are TGTGCCATTACCCCGGGGGAGGGGAGCTCTAATGAAAAACTGTTTTTT. This chain uses TRBV7-9 with TRBJ1-4, with D perhaps matching TRBD1 (5 bases). The germline V gene has CDR1 SEHNR and CDR2 FQNEAQ (reference sequence). The germline V and J ends were trimmed by 10 bases and 3 bases, with 21 bases remaining between them. The CDR3 sequence is 16 residues long. Full variable domain (outside the CDR3, taken from reference TRBV7-9 and TRBJ1-4): DTGVSQNPRHKITKRGQNVTFRCDPISEHNRLYWYRQTLGQGPEFLTYFQNEAQLEKSRLLSDRFSAERPKGSFSTLEIQRTEQGDSAMYLCAITPGEGSSNEKLFFGSGTQLSVL.

The rearrangement uses TRBV18 and TRBJ2-5; D is possibly TRBD2 (5 bases). Germline CDR1 is KGHSH and CDR2 is LQKENI. The CDR3 contains 14 residues. Trimming cost V 5 bases and J 5 bases, with 15 bases left between them. The CDR3 region has the DNA TGTGCCAGCTCAGCTAGCTTTTCGGGGGAGACCCAGTACTTC. As protein: CASSASFSGETQYF.

V and J are TRBV5-4 and TRBJ1-2; D remains unclear. The length of the CDR3 is 15 residues. V lost 2 bases and J 4 bases, leaving 15 bases between the germline ends. Germline CDR1 is SGHNT and CDR2 is YYREEE (reference sequence). CDR3: CASSLGRKISYGYTF. Written as DNA, the CDR3 is TGTGCCAGCAGCTTAGGGAGAAAAATTTCCTATGGCTACACCTTC. Drawing the rest from reference TRBV5-4 and TRBJ1-2, the complete variable domain is ETGVTQSPTHLIKTRGQQVTLRCSSQSGHNTVSWYQQALGQGPQFIFQYYREEENGRGNFPPRFSGLQFPNYSSELNVNALELDDSALYLCASSLGRKISYGYTFGSGTRLTVV.

The chain links TRBV5-4 to TRBJ2-3; 10 nucleotides agree with TRBD2. The CDR3 is made up of 16 amino acids. V lost 3 bases, J lost 2 bases, and 6 bases stayed unmatched. Germline assignment: CDR1 SGHNT and CDR2 YYREEE (reference sequence). The CDR3 region is CASSSELAGNTDTQYF. CDR3 coding DNA: TGTGCCAGCAGCTCCGAACTAGCGGGGAACACAGATACGCAGTATTTT.

The CDR3 loop is CASSLAGTRLDEQFF. DNA of the CDR3: TGTGCTAGTTCTCTAGCGGGAACAAGGTTGGATGAGCAGTTCTTC. The V gene is TRBV12-5, the J gene TRBJ2-1; 9 nucleotides line up with TRBD2. Germline trimming cut 8 bases from V and 8 bases from J; bases unmatched to any gene: 13. The CDR3 is 15 residues long. Germline values: CDR1 LGHNT, CDR2 FRNRAP.

The V call is TRBV18, the J call TRBJ1-2; D is unresolved. The V end was cut by 0 bases, the J end by 8 bases, with 13 bases between. Germline V CDR1 and CDR2: KGHSH, LQKENI. The CDR3 extends over 14 amino acids. The CDR3 loop is CASSPPRAPRGYTF. The DNA of the CDR3 is TGTGCCAGCTCACCACCGAGGGCTCCCCGGGGCTACACCTTC.

The V call is TRBV6-5, the J call TRBJ2-1, with a tentative D call TRBD1 (5 bases). V shed 4 bases and J shed 0 bases, with 13 bases lying between them. From germline, CDR1 is MNHEY and CDR2 SVGAGI. The CDR3 has 16 amino acids. The CDR3 loop is CASSSPGIPSYNEQFF. CDR3 in DNA: TGTGCCAGCAGTTCCCCAGGGATTCCCTCCTACAATGAGCAGTTCTTC.

The genes are TRBV27 and TRBJ2-3; 10 bases are shared with TRBD1. This CDR3 region has 15 residues. Per germline, CDR1 MNHEY and CDR2 SMNVEV (reference sequence). Trimming took 7 bases from V and 4 from J; bases not matched to a gene: 8. The CDR3 DNA sequence: TGTGCCAGCACCCACCGGGACAGGGGCCCAGATACGCAGTATTTT. Translation: CASTHRDRGPDTQYF.

The genes are TRBV6-1 and TRBJ2-5, with D maybe TRBD1 (6 bases). This CDR3 has 12 amino acids. Per the germline V gene, CDR1 is MNHNS and CDR2 is SASEGT. V gave up 7 bases and J gave up 5 bases, with 11 bases separating them. The CDR3 here is CASMRGWETQYF. CDR3 coding DNA: TGTGCCAGCATGAGGGGGTGGGAGACCCAGTACTTC.

V is TRBV7-2 and J is TRBJ2-1; D is possibly TRBD1 (5 bases). This CDR3 has 14 residues. The germline CDR1 and CDR2 sequences are SGHTA and FQGNSA. The V and J ends lost 6 bases and 3 bases respectively, with 12 bases between them. The CDR3 coding sequence is TGTGCCAGCAGTCCTGGACACCGCTACAATGAGCAGTTCTTC. It encodes CASSPGHRYNEQFF. The variable domain in full, completed from reference TRBV7-2 and TRBJ2-1, reads GAGVSQSPSNKVTEKGKDVELRCDPISGHTALYWYRQSLGQGLEFLIYFQGNSAPDKSGLPSDRFSAERTGGSVSTLTIQRTQQEDSAVYLCASSPGHRYNEQFFGPGTRLTVL.

In regard to this clone: Different DNA sequences within this sample yield the same CDR3. J is TRBJ2-1 and V is TRBV6-5; D is unclear. CDR1 and CDR2 from the germline V gene are MNHEY and SVGAGI. With 0 bases removed from V and 8 bases from J, the gap between germline ends came to 2 bases. This CDR3 is built from 11 residues. Here the CDR3 DNA reads TGTGCCAGCAGTTACTCCCATGAGCAGTTCTTC. This encodes CASSYSHEQFF.

The chain carries TRBV28 and TRBJ1-5; 10 bases match TRBD1. Germline V gene sequence: CDR1 MDHEN, CDR2 SYDVKM. This CDR3 comprises 16 residues. Trimming cost V 6 bases and J 9 bases; bases outside gene matches: 14. The CDR3 is CASRPDRGPTHRPQHF. Written as DNA, the CDR3 is TGTGCCAGCAGGCCAGACAGGGGGCCAACCCACCGGCCCCAGCATTTT.

The V and J genes are TRBV2 and TRBJ2-7; TRBD1 aligns across 11 bases. CDR1 is SNHLY and CDR2 is FYNNEI in the germline V gene. The CDR3 runs to 13 residues. The V gene end was trimmed by 11 bases and the J gene end by 4 bases; junction bases not matched to a gene: 7. CDR3 sequence: CAGVRDRGYEQYF. Written as DNA, the CDR3 is TGTGCCGGGGTCCGGGACAGGGGGTACGAGCAGTACTTC.

The chain has TRBV5-1 and TRBJ2-2; D possibly corresponds to TRBD2 (5 bases). With 0 bases removed from V and 6 bases from J, the gap between germline ends came to 12 bases. The length of the CDR3 is 15 residues. CDR1 is SGHRS, CDR2 YFSETQ, per germline. In nucleotides, the CDR3 is TGCGCCAGCAGCTTGGCCATTCTAGCAGCCGGGGAGCTGTTTTTT. Protein product: CASSLAILAAGELFF.

The chain employs TRBV5-1 and TRBJ2-5; a weak D match, TRBD1 (6 bases). In germline, CDR1 is SGHRS, CDR2 YFSETQ. The CDR3 is made up of 17 amino acids. V was trimmed by 4 bases and J by 1 base, leaving 20 bases between them. CDR3 DNA sequence: TGCGCCAGCAGCCTCAACCCACAGGGAGCACCCCAAGAGACCCAGTACTTC. Its translation: CASSLNPQGAPQETQYF.

The gene calls are TRBV2 and TRBJ1-4; D remains unclear. The CDR3 has 15 amino acids. Germline V gene lookup returns CDR1 SNHLY and CDR2 FYNNEI. Trimming cost V 3 bases and J 5 bases, with 13 bases left between them. The CDR3 DNA reads TGTGCCAGCAGTGATGTGACACCAAGAAATGAAAAACTGTTTTTT. This translates into CASSDVTPRNEKLFF.

V gene TRBV29-1 combines with J gene TRBJ1-2; 11 bases fit TRBD1. Germline V gene sequence: CDR1 SQVTM, CDR2 ANQGSEA. The junction had 1 base not matched to a gene; V was cut back by 6 bases and J by 4 bases. The CDR3 runs to 12 residues. In DNA, the CDR3 is TGCAGCGTGGGGACAGGGGGCTATGGCTACACCTTC. Amino acid sequence: CSVGTGGYGYTF.

A word on this clone: The same CDR3 can be traced to other DNA sequences in this sample. The chain combines TRBV19 with TRBJ1-2, with 7 bases lining up with TRBD1. The CDR3 is made up of 13 amino acids. Germline V CDR1 and CDR2: LNHDA, SQIVND (reference sequence). V shed 5 bases, J shed 4 bases, and the junction held 4 bases outside the gene matches. Written as DNA, the CDR3 is TGTGCCAGTAGTGACAGGGTCGGCTATGGCTACACCTTC. This translates into CASSDRVGYGYTF.

The V gene is TRBV11-2, the J gene TRBJ1-5; D is perhaps TRBD1 (5 bases). In germline, CDR1 is SGHAT, CDR2 FQNNGV. V lost 5 bases, J lost 2 bases, and 16 bases lay in between. This CDR3 has 16 residues. CDR3 nucleotide sequence: TGTGCCAGCAGCACATTGGGGCTCGTCGGCAATCAGCCCCAGCATTTT. Protein product: CASSTLGLVGNQPQHF.

The chain has TRBV5-6 and TRBJ2-1; 8 bases are a match to TRBD1. Germline CDR1 SGHDT, CDR2 YYEEEE. CDR3 length equals 16 residues. The V gene end was trimmed by 4 bases and the J gene end by 4 bases; junction bases not matched to a gene: 10. The chain's CDR3 is CASSQPGTGLYNEQFF. The CDR3 region has the DNA TGTGCCAGCAGCCAGCCCGGGACAGGTCTTTACAATGAGCAGTTCTTC.

A note on this clone: Additional DNA sequences in this sample encode the identical CDR3. CDR3 region: CASSPRQGSNTEAFF. In DNA, the CDR3 is TGCGCCAGCAGCCCTCGACAGGGCTCGAACACTGAAGCTTTCTTT. The chain joins TRBV5-1 to TRBJ1-1, with 7 bases fitting TRBD1. Unmatched junction bases numbered 7, after V lost 4 bases and J lost 1 base. CDR3 size: 15 residues. Germline V CDR1 and CDR2: SGHRS, YFSETQ.